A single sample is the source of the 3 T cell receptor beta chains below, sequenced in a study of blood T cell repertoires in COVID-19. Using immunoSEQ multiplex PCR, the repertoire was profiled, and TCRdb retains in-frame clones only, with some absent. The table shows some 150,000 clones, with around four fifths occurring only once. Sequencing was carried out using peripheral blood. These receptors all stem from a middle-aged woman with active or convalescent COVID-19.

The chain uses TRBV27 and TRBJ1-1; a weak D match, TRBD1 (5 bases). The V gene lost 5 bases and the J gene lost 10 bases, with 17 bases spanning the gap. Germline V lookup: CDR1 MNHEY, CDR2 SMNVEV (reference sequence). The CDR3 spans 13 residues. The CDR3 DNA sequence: TGTGCCAGCAGTCCACCACCCCCAGGGCTAGCTTTCTTT. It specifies CASSPPPPGLAFF.

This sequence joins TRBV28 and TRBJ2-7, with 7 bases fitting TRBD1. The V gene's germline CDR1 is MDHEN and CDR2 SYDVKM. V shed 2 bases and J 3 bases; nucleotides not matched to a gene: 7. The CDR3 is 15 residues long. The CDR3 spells CASSLGGQEFYEQYF. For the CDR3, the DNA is TGTGCCAGCAGTTTAGGAGGACAGGAATTCTACGAGCAGTACTTC.

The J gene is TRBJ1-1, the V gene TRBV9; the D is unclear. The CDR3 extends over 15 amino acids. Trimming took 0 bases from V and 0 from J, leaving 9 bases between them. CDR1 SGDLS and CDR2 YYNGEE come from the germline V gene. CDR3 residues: CASSVGGGMNTEAFF. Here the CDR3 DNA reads TGTGCCAGCAGCGTAGGTGGCGGGATGAACACTGAAGCTTTCTTT. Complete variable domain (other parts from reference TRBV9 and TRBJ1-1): DSGVTQTPKHLITATGQRVTLRCSPRSGDLSVYWYQQSLDQGLQFLIQYYNGEERAKGNILERFSAQQFPDLHSELNLSSLELGDSALYFCASSVGGGMNTEAFFGQGTRLTVV.